A single sample is the source of the 8 T cell receptor beta chains below, sequenced in a study of CD8 T cells in Susac syndrome. The authors reverse transcribed 0.5 to 1 ug RNA with random hexamers. Each CDR3 protein gets one entry after TCRdb re-called the immunoSEQ multiplex PCR reads with MiXCR. This sample has some 77,000 distinct CDR3 sequences, with 93% found just once. Sequencing was carried out using CD4+ T cells from PBMCs. The receptors originated from a human donor with Susac syndrome.

This sequence joins TRBV6-2 or TRBV6-3 and TRBJ2-7; D is perhaps TRBD1 (5 bases). Per germline, CDR1 MNHEY and CDR2 SVGEGT. The CDR3 extends over 15 amino acids. V dropped 5 bases and J dropped 2 bases, with 16 bases sitting between them. Here the CDR3 reads CASSLPRVPTYEQYF. Here the CDR3 DNA reads TGTGCCAGCAGTCTCCCCAGGGTGCCAACCTACGAGCAGTACTTC.

The chain couples TRBV19 to TRBJ2-3, with 7 bases that match TRBD1. The CDR3 runs 16 residues. The germline V gene has CDR1 LNHDA and CDR2 SQIVND (reference sequence). The V and J ends lost 9 bases and 3 bases, in that order; junction bases with no gene match: 15. CDR3: CASLDRWTGSTDTQYF. CDR3 in DNA: TGTGCCAGCCTCGATAGGTGGACAGGAAGTACAGATACGCAGTATTTT.

The rearrangement links TRBV7-2 to TRBJ1-6, with D hard to call. In germline, CDR1 is SGHTA, CDR2 FQGNSA. V was trimmed by 3 bases and J by 9 bases, leaving 15 bases between them. This CDR3 comprises 15 residues. The CDR3 nucleotides are TGTGCCAGCAGCTTCGGACTCCTGCCCACTTCACCCCTCCACTTT. Encoded protein: CASSFGLLPTSPLHF.

V usage is TRBV18 and J usage is TRBJ1-3; 9 bases are shared with TRBD1. From germline, CDR1 is KGHSH and CDR2 LQKENI. This CDR3 is built from 15 residues. Trimming cost V 6 bases and J 2 bases; bases outside gene matches: 5. This chain's CDR3 is CASSQGQGAGNTIYF. The CDR3 nucleotides are TGTGCCAGCTCGCAGGGACAGGGAGCTGGAAACACCATATATTTT.

The chain is built from TRBV4-1 and TRBJ2-1; TRBD1 agrees at 7 bases. This CDR3 has 19 amino acids. J lost 2 bases, V lost 4 bases, and 17 bases had no gene match. Germline CDR1 and CDR2: MGHRA and YSYEKL. The CDR3 here is CASSRVKTGANKTYNEQFF. CDR3 nucleotide sequence: TGCGCCAGCAGCCGAGTCAAAACAGGGGCAAACAAGACCTACAATGAGCAGTTCTTC.

The chain is built from TRBV5-4 and TRBJ2-5; TRBD2 matches at 10 bases. The CDR3 has 15 amino acids. Germline loops: CDR1 SGHNT, CDR2 YYREEE (reference sequence). The junction had 7 bases not matched to a gene; V was cut back by 1 base and J by 7 bases. CDR3 bases: TGTGCCAGCAGCTTGAGGTCTAGCGGGGGAGGGACCCAGTACTTC. This translates into CASSLRSSGGGTQYF.

This chain uses TRBV25-1 with TRBJ1-1, with D possibly TRBD1 on 5 matching bases. Trimming stripped 4 bases from V and 8 bases from J, with 14 bases between. CDR1 and CDR2 from the germline V gene are MGHDK and SYGVNS. The CDR3 totals 13 residues. Here the CDR3 reads CASSARGGQEAFF. Written as DNA, the CDR3 is TGTGCCAGCAGTGCCCGCGGGGGTCAGGAAGCTTTCTTT.

The genes are TRBV18 and TRBJ1-2; the D is unclear. CDR1 is KGHSH, CDR2 LQKENI, per germline. This CDR3 has 13 amino acids. V was pared by 3 bases and J by 5 bases, with 10 bases between. The DNA for the CDR3 is TGTGCCAGCTCACCGATGCCCCTTTATGGCTACACCTTC. Amino acids: CASSPMPLYGYTF. Combining the CDR3 with reference TRBV18 and TRBJ1-2 gives the whole variable domain NAGVMQNPRHLVRRRGQEARLRCSPMKGHSHVYWYRQLPEEGLKFMVYLQKENIIDESGMPKERFSAEFPKEGPSILRIQQVVRGDSAAYFCASSPMPLYGYTFGSGTRLTVV.